The T cell receptor (beta chain) described here comes from a study of PD-L1 blockade in urothelial cancer. The wider study: Intravenous atezolizumab, 1,200 mg every 3 weeks, was begun by patients in the mid-2010s. The study recovered a median of around 140,000 T cells per blood sample.

The time point denotes: peripheral blood 6 weeks after treatment start. Patients' cancers were locally advanced or metastatic urothelial carcinomas. Study-wide points: In blood sampled pretreatment, TCR clonality below the median predicted better survival.

Turning to this clone: Its specificity is not known.

The assay was immunoSEQ multiplex PCR, and TCRdb's table has in-frame clones only and misses some. The sample lists about 120,000 clones, around 89% seen once, with approximately 1.7% in the top ten. This receptor was taken from a man between 60 and 70 years old with urothelial cancer. This material consisted of PBMCs, taken around atezolizumab (anti-PD-L1) treatment.

The CDR3 spells CASSPGTSGANVLTF. The CDR3 coding sequence is TGTGCCAGCAGCCCGGGTACCTCTGGGGCCAACGTCCTGACTTTC. This rearrangement joins TRBV11-3 to TRBJ2-6; D uncertain. CDR1 is SGHNT and CDR2 is YENEEA in the germline V gene. CDR3 length: 15 amino acids. Trimming shortened V by 5 bases and J by 0 bases, and 8 bases separated the two germline ends.